The source of this T cell receptor (beta chain) is a study of blood T cell repertoires in COVID-19. Study details: Donors in the United States, Italy and Spain gave samples during acute or convalescent COVID-19. T cells, B-cell-depleted T cells, or PBMCs provided the cDNA or gDNA that served as material.

Per the original methods: Reference gene primer amplification gave estimated nucleated cell counts. The table came from immunoSEQ multiplex PCR; TCRdb's copy has only in-frame clones and leaves some out. Clone size and the V and J calls come from that table; the DNA yielded D and trimming. The data contain approximately 120,000 clones, about 83% of them seen just once; the ten biggest clones take up about 5.4%. Per the germline V gene, CDR1 is KGHDR and CDR2 is SFDVKD. Unmatched junction bases numbered 10, after V lost 9 bases and J lost 5 bases. The CDR3 contains 14 residues. This TCR derives from a human donor in a cohort sampled during active COVID-19. Specimen: peripheral blood. This chain links TRBV24-1 with TRBJ2-5; TRBD2 matches at 8 bases. In DNA, the CDR3 is TGTGCCACCGGCGGGGGGCCTTTGGGGGAGACCCAGTACTTC. It codes for CATGGGPLGETQYF.